This T cell receptor beta chain originates from a study of regulatory T cells in long-lasting Graves disease. The time point is: persistent/refractory GD, antithyroid drugs over 5 years with positive TRAb. The TCR library was made from RNA extracted from PBMCs. This clonotype has only a few counts. With iRepertoire HTBI primers and Arm-PCR of CDR3 regions, TCR beta libraries were built. TCRdb ran MiXCR on the multiplex PCR reads and lists one entry per CDR3 protein. This repertoire shows 700,000 or so distinct CDR3 sequences, 25% to 30% found once; its top ten account for around 42%. Germline V lookup: CDR1 SGHRS, CDR2 YFSETQ. Trimming stripped 0 bases from V and 4 bases from J, with 13 bases between. The CDR3 length is 15 residues.

The chain has TRBV5-1 and TRBJ1-1, with TRBD1 as a possible D gene (6 bases). The clonotype originates from a female donor with Graves disease. Sequencing was performed on peripheral blood mononuclear cells (PBMCs), taken when the disease was refractory, from a patient treated with antithyroid drugs. The chain's CDR3 is CASSLAGGRVTEAFF. The CDR3 DNA sequence: TGCGCCAGCAGCTTGGCCGGGGGGCGCGTCACTGAAGCTTTCTTT.